This TCR beta chain appears in the sequencing data of a study of T cell responses to AZD1222 COVID-19 vaccine (dated by TCRdb to the early 2020s). Concerning the study at large: TCR sequencing covered 230 or so trial participants: about 210 given two doses of AZD1222 and 26 given two doses of MenACWY control vaccine. Trial participants were enrolled by age into 18-55, 56-69 and 70-plus year subgroups, with about 150, 28 and 57 TCR-sequenced participants respectively.

Looking up the germline V gene yields CDR1 SGHAT and CDR2 FQNNGV. Cut back by 4 bases and 6 bases, the V and J ends lie 7 bases apart. Including cysteine and phenylalanine, the CDR3 has 12 amino acids. Just CDR3 DNA is preserved here, 36 bases in frame from base 1. The time point label, read with the paper, signifies: about 28 days (+/-7) after the second vaccine dose. Because spike-specific TCR depth and breadth did not differ between the two schedules, AZD1222 recipients who got a second dose at roughly 4 weeks were pooled with those who got a second dose at roughly 12 weeks. Vaccinee samples were obtained from the UK trials COV001 and COV002, which included a single-blind randomized controlled phase 2/3 trial of AZD1222 (ChAdOx1 nCoV-19) in healthy adults. For TCRbeta chain sequencing, PBMC samples from trial participants were taken at day 0 and at day 28 after the second dose. Worth noting for this clone: Which antigen it targets is not known. No much larger clone is present one base from it, and per-base qualities are unavailable.

Study-wide findings and limitations: Conclusions about previously exposed vaccinees are limited, since just a handful of AZD1222 recipients were seropositive for SARS-CoV-2 at baseline. The whole spike protein was spanned by vaccine-associated CD4 TCRs, and dominant responses were seen in regions 160-218 and 743-854. Participants were mostly white British, with more females than males. The authors suggested clonal diversity may have been underestimated. Reportedly, almost half of the unique spike-specific TCRs recognized epitopes lying outside the regions that are mutated in the B.1.351 and B.1.1.7 variants. Because no day 14 peak-response samples were available, the repertoires could be characterized only after the peak T cell response. A significant rise in spike-specific TCR breadth and depth was observed after two AZD1222 doses relative to day 0 and relative to MenACWY recipients. The 56-69-year group was small, and its depth increase did not reach significance, likely because of low power.

The CDR3 regions of human TCRbeta chains were analyzed by immunosequencing. The paper's data handling went like this. TCRs in the repertoires were compared against a reference library of SARS-CoV-2-specific TCRs that had been generated with the MIRA antigen-specificity platform. Breadth was defined as the fraction of unique TCRs that were SARS-CoV-2-associated, and depth was defined as the fraction of total T cells that were SARS-CoV-2-associated. Each spike-specific TCR was assigned to its reactive spike region and to a CD4 or CD8 class using the MIRA data. Log10-transformed breadth and depth values were compared by one-way ANOVA with Sidak's multiple comparisons tests. Imported from immuneACCESS, the table was reduced by TCRdb to in-frame sequences with V and J called. These copies leave out some clones; in studies compared against another copy, an unresolved V gene accounts for under half, and the cause of the remainder is not known. From that table come the V and J calls and clone size; the DNA was used to work out D and trimming. The sample yields 100,000 to 120,000 clones; approximately 94% were counted once. Roughly 3.1% of the sample belongs to the ten largest clones.

The TCR sequence derives from an adult who received the AZD1222 COVID-19 vaccine. Recombination linked TRBV11-2 to TRBJ2-1, with no reliable assignment of the D segment. The sample here was peripheral blood, taken 28 days after the second AZD1222 dose. The DNA sequence is TGTGCCAGCAGCTACTCGGGCAATGAGCAGTTCTTC. Its protein product is CASSYSGNEQFF. Where the CDR3 stops, the reference TRBV11-2 and TRBJ2-1 genes take over; the full variable domain is EAGVAQSPRYKIIEKRQSVAFWCNPISGHATLYWYQQILGQGPKLLIQFQNNGVVDDSQLPKDRFSAERLKGVDSTLKIQPAKLEDSAVYLCASSYSGNEQFFGPGTRLTVL.